This T cell receptor (beta chain) derives from a study of CD8 T cells in ankylosing spondylitis. Molecular-barcoded quantitative 5'-RACE produced these TCR beta libraries. TCRdb re-called the 5' RACE reads with MiXCR, one entry per CDR3 protein. The sample has about 150,000 distinct CDR3 sequences; around two fifths are singletons. Germline values: CDR1 LGHNA, CDR2 YSLEER. This CDR3 has 17 amino acids. V lost 0 bases, J lost 3 bases, and 17 bases lay in between. On this clonotype itself: What it recognizes is unknown.

Study-wide findings and caveats: Some motif variants had been reported before (in reactive arthritis synovial fluid and blood). Significant enrichment of disease-linked clones was reportedly seen in matched ankylosing spondylitis synovial fluid. One TCR beta motif, made up of 7 or 8 highly homologous variants, appeared characteristic of ankylosing spondylitis blood.

Input material: synovial fluid, either unsorted or a sorted T cell fraction (not recorded which). The TCR sequence derives from a male donor with ankylosing spondylitis. V is TRBV4-3 and J is TRBJ2-5; D tentatively fits TRBD1 or TRBD2 (7 bases each). The CDR3 coding sequence is TGCGCCAGCAGCCAAGAACTAGCGTCGGGACAGAAAGAGACCCAGTACTTC. It encodes CASSQELASGQKETQYF.